The rows below give T cell receptor beta chains drawn from one sample of a study of T-cell memory formation after mild COVID-19. TCRdb independently ran MiXCR on the 5' RACE reads; one entry per CDR3 protein. This table has 250,000 to 350,000 distinct CDR3 sequences, roughly 21% appearing once. Sequenced: PBMCs or a T cell subset sorted from them (not recorded which). The receptors come from a young man who had mild COVID-19 (a few samples of this study predate the infection). Cell type and time point are not known. CDR3s include the opening cysteine and the closing phenylalanine or tryptophan. Fields, in order: D gene, J gene, clone size, V gene, CDR3 protein, CDR3 DNA. D genes are given only for firm matches. Expanded clones are given a class, and other clones once, few, many or no size at all.

d_gene: TRBD1; j_gene: TRBJ2-3; abundance: few; v_gene: TRBV7-8; CDR3aa: CASSWTGGLTDTQYF; CDR3nt: TGTGCCAGCAGCTGGACAGGGGGCTTAACAGATACGCAGTATTTT
d_gene: NA; j_gene: TRBJ2-7; abundance: few; v_gene: TRBV3-1; CDR3aa: CASSQGAGPTGEQYF; CDR3nt: TGTGCCAGCAGCCAAGGGGCAGGCCCTACGGGTGAGCAGTACTTC
d_gene: NA; j_gene: TRBJ1-5; abundance: few; v_gene: TRBV7-2; CDR3aa: CASSPRGPSDQPQHF; CDR3nt: TGTGCCAGCAGCCCCCGGGGCCCTAGCGATCAGCCCCAGCATTTT
d_gene: TRBD2; j_gene: TRBJ2-3; abundance: many; v_gene: TRBV7-2; CDR3aa: CASSWTSGGTDTQYF; CDR3nt: TGTGCCAGCAGCTGGACTAGCGGGGGTACAGATACGCAGTATTTT
d_gene: NA; j_gene: TRBJ2-2; abundance: NA; v_gene: TRBV19; CDR3aa: CASSIAWGIGELFF; CDR3nt: TGTGCCAGTAGTATCGCGTGGGGAATCGGGGAGCTGTTTTTT
d_gene: NA; j_gene: TRBJ2-2; abundance: few; v_gene: TRBV7-9; CDR3aa: CASSFKSPGELFF; CDR3nt: TGTGCCAGCAGCTTCAAATCACCCGGGGAGCTGTTTTTT
d_gene: TRBD2; j_gene: TRBJ2-1; abundance: few; v_gene: TRBV6-2/TRBV6-3; CDR3aa: CASSLRRTSGYNEQFF; CDR3nt: TGTGCCAGCAGCCTACGCCGGACTAGCGGGTACAATGAGCAGTTCTTC
d_gene: TRBD2; j_gene: TRBJ2-5; abundance: few; v_gene: TRBV7-9; CDR3aa: CASSSGTSGGWSIETQYF; CDR3nt: TGTGCCAGCAGCTCCGGGACTAGCGGGGGTTGGTCGATAGAGACCCAGTACTTC
d_gene: NA; j_gene: TRBJ1-1; abundance: once; v_gene: TRBV25-1; CDR3aa: CASTRAGTTEAFF; CDR3nt: TGTGCCAGCACCCGGGCCGGTACCACTGAAGCTTTCTTT
d_gene: NA; j_gene: TRBJ2-3; abundance: NA; v_gene: TRBV12-3/TRBV12-4; CDR3aa: CASSPPRGNTDTQYF; CDR3nt: TGTGCCAGCAGTCCTCCTCGGGGGAACACAGATACGCAGTATTTT
d_gene: NA; j_gene: TRBJ1-5; abundance: NA; v_gene: TRBV12-3/TRBV12-4; CDR3aa: CASRLVLDQPQHF; CDR3nt: TGTGCCAGCAGGTTGGTATTGGATCAGCCCCAGCATTTT
d_gene: TRBD2; j_gene: TRBJ2-3; abundance: few; v_gene: TRBV7-3; CDR3aa: CASSLNAGADTQYF; CDR3nt: TGTGCCAGCAGCTTAAATGCGGGGGCAGATACGCAGTATTTT
d_gene: NA; j_gene: TRBJ2-5; abundance: few; v_gene: TRBV5-1; CDR3aa: CASSYTGTETQYF; CDR3nt: TGCGCCAGCAGCTACACAGGGACAGAGACCCAGTACTTC
d_gene: TRBD2; j_gene: TRBJ2-3; abundance: NA; v_gene: TRBV5-6; CDR3aa: CASSPWPGGRQADTQYF; CDR3nt: TGTGCCAGCAGCCCTTGGCCGGGGGGGAGGCAAGCTGATACGCAGTATTTT
d_gene: TRBD2; j_gene: TRBJ2-1; abundance: NA; v_gene: TRBV6-2/TRBV6-3; CDR3aa: CASSPLAGSWFF; CDR3nt: TGTGCCAGCAGCCCCTTAGCGGGGTCGTGGTTCTTC
d_gene: NA; j_gene: TRBJ1-1; abundance: NA; v_gene: TRBV3-1; CDR3aa: CASSRQTVAVTEAFF; CDR3nt: TGTGCCAGCAGCCGCCAGACCGTCGCGGTGACTGAAGCTTTCTTT
d_gene: NA; j_gene: TRBJ1-1; abundance: NA; v_gene: TRBV4-3; CDR3aa: CASSQGGGTWNTEAFF; CDR3nt: TGCGCCAGCAGCCAAGGCGGAGGGACCTGGAACACTGAAGCTTTCTTT
d_gene: TRBD1; j_gene: TRBJ1-1; abundance: NA; v_gene: TRBV10-3; CDR3aa: CAITPLPGQGEAFF; CDR3nt: TGTGCCATCACCCCACTCCCCGGACAGGGGGAAGCTTTCTTT
d_gene: TRBD1; j_gene: TRBJ2-2; abundance: NA; v_gene: TRBV7-9; CDR3aa: CASSRTGAIGELFF; CDR3nt: TGTGCCAGCAGCCGGACAGGGGCGATCGGGGAGCTGTTTTTT
d_gene: TRBD1; j_gene: TRBJ1-1; abundance: few; v_gene: TRBV28; CDR3aa: CASSSRQGFYTEAFF; CDR3nt: TGTGCCAGCAGCTCAAGACAGGGATTTTACACTGAAGCTTTCTTT
d_gene: NA; j_gene: TRBJ2-5; abundance: few; v_gene: TRBV5-1; CDR3aa: CASAFQETQYF; CDR3nt: TGCGCCAGCGCTTTCCAAGAGACCCAGTACTTC
d_gene: NA; j_gene: TRBJ2-2; abundance: NA; v_gene: TRBV10-3; CDR3aa: CATTAGTNTGELFF; CDR3nt: TGTGCCACCACCGCCGGGACTAACACCGGGGAGCTGTTTTTT
d_gene: NA; j_gene: TRBJ1-1; abundance: few; v_gene: TRBV11-3; CDR3aa: CASSLNLGTEAFF; CDR3nt: TGTGCCAGCAGCTTAAATCTGGGTACTGAAGCTTTCTTT
d_gene: NA; j_gene: TRBJ2-5; abundance: few; v_gene: TRBV20-1; CDR3aa: CSATTGTQETQYF; CDR3nt: TGCAGTGCCACGACAGGCACGCAAGAGACCCAGTACTTC
d_gene: TRBD2; j_gene: TRBJ2-1; abundance: NA; v_gene: TRBV7-9; CDR3aa: CASSLLAGGPTFHEQFF; CDR3nt: TGTGCCAGCAGCCTCCTAGCGGGGGGACCCACTTTCCATGAGCAGTTCTTC
d_gene: NA; j_gene: TRBJ2-3; abundance: few; v_gene: TRBV7-3; CDR3aa: CASSLTPVMGPGTDTQYF; CDR3nt: TGTGCCAGCAGCTTAACTCCCGTGATGGGACCGGGAACAGATACGCAGTATTTT
d_gene: NA; j_gene: TRBJ1-2; abundance: few; v_gene: TRBV5-1; CDR3aa: CASSLAGVNYGYTF; CDR3nt: TGCGCCAGCAGCTTGGCTGGGGTGAACTATGGCTACACCTTC
d_gene: NA; j_gene: TRBJ2-3; abundance: few; v_gene: TRBV20-1; CDR3aa: CSGLIRGADTQYF; CDR3nt: TGCAGTGGGTTAATCAGGGGTGCAGATACGCAGTATTTT
d_gene: NA; j_gene: TRBJ2-3; abundance: NA; v_gene: TRBV7-3; CDR3aa: CASSLKPGDTQYF; CDR3nt: TGTGCCAGCAGCTTAAAACCGGGGGATACGCAGTATTTT
d_gene: TRBD1; j_gene: TRBJ1-2; abundance: NA; v_gene: TRBV5-6; CDR3aa: CASSRTGEGYTF; CDR3nt: TGTGCCAGCAGCAGGACAGGGGAAGGCTACACCTTC
d_gene: NA; j_gene: TRBJ2-7; abundance: many; v_gene: TRBV20-1; CDR3aa: CSARDLTHEQYF; CDR3nt: TGCAGTGCTAGAGATCTGACCCACGAGCAGTACTTC
d_gene: NA; j_gene: TRBJ2-6; abundance: NA; v_gene: TRBV2; CDR3aa: CASSRPAGANVLTF; CDR3nt: TGTGCCAGCAGTCGACCCGCTGGGGCCAACGTCCTGACTTTC
d_gene: NA; j_gene: TRBJ2-1; abundance: NA; v_gene: TRBV4-3; CDR3aa: CASSQFRTNNEQFF; CDR3nt: TGCGCCAGCAGCCAATTTCGGACCAACAATGAGCAGTTCTTC
d_gene: NA; j_gene: TRBJ1-2; abundance: few; v_gene: TRBV29-1; CDR3aa: CSVAPTSGYGYTF; CDR3nt: TGCAGCGTTGCACCGACATCGGGCTATGGCTACACCTTC
d_gene: NA; j_gene: TRBJ2-1; abundance: few; v_gene: TRBV7-2; CDR3aa: CASSLAAVGYNEQFF; CDR3nt: TGTGCCAGCAGCTTAGCGGCGGTGGGCTACAATGAGCAGTTCTTC
d_gene: NA; j_gene: TRBJ2-1; abundance: few; v_gene: TRBV6-2/TRBV6-3; CDR3aa: CASRPRPPHFLSSYNEQFF; CDR3nt: TGTGCCAGCAGGCCCCGTCCTCCTCACTTCCTTAGCTCCTACAATGAGCAGTTCTTC
d_gene: TRBD2; j_gene: TRBJ2-3; abundance: NA; v_gene: TRBV9; CDR3aa: CASSVGSAGGSTDTQYF; CDR3nt: TGTGCCAGCAGCGTTGGCTCCGCGGGGGGTTCCACAGATACGCAGTATTTT
d_gene: TRBD1; j_gene: TRBJ1-2; abundance: once; v_gene: TRBV6-5; CDR3aa: CASRAGTDKFYGYTF; CDR3nt: TGTGCCAGCAGGGCCGGGACAGATAAATTCTATGGCTACACCTTC
d_gene: NA; j_gene: TRBJ2-5; abundance: few; v_gene: TRBV6-5; CDR3aa: CASRVGWEETQYF; CDR3nt: TGTGCCAGCAGGGTCGGTTGGGAAGAGACCCAGTACTTC
d_gene: NA; j_gene: TRBJ2-1; abundance: NA; v_gene: TRBV19; CDR3aa: CASSIAGEGSYNEQFF; CDR3nt: TGTGCCAGTAGTATAGCGGGGGAAGGCTCCTACAATGAGCAGTTCTTC
d_gene: NA; j_gene: TRBJ2-7; abundance: few; v_gene: TRBV29-1; CDR3aa: CSVEGAGTYEQYF; CDR3nt: TGCAGCGTTGAAGGGGCCGGCACCTACGAGCAGTACTTC
d_gene: NA; j_gene: TRBJ1-4; abundance: few; v_gene: TRBV10-3; CDR3aa: CAIRGASDEKLFF; CDR3nt: TGTGCCATCCGGGGGGCGTCGGATGAAAAACTGTTTTTT
d_gene: TRBD1; j_gene: TRBJ1-1; abundance: once; v_gene: TRBV12-3/TRBV12-4; CDR3aa: CASSSGQGANLLNTEAFF; CDR3nt: TGTGCCAGCAGTTCGGGACAGGGGGCTAATCTTTTGAACACTGAAGCTTTCTTT
d_gene: NA; j_gene: TRBJ1-2; abundance: NA; v_gene: TRBV6-5; CDR3aa: CASTRAGGLGYTF; CDR3nt: TGTGCCAGCACCCGTGCGGGGGGCCTTGGCTACACCTTC
d_gene: NA; j_gene: TRBJ1-5; abundance: NA; v_gene: TRBV5-5; CDR3aa: CASSPRGAGQPQHF; CDR3nt: TGTGCCAGCAGCCCGAGGGGGGCGGGACAGCCCCAGCATTTT
d_gene: TRBD2; j_gene: TRBJ2-1; abundance: many; v_gene: TRBV11-2; CDR3aa: CASSLAVASGWGEQFF; CDR3nt: TGTGCCAGCAGCTTAGCAGTGGCTAGCGGGTGGGGTGAGCAGTTCTTC
d_gene: TRBD2; j_gene: TRBJ2-5; abundance: few; v_gene: TRBV29-1; CDR3aa: CSVGPGGETQYF; CDR3nt: TGCAGCGTAGGCCCGGGGGGGGAGACCCAGTACTTC
d_gene: NA; j_gene: TRBJ2-5; abundance: few; v_gene: TRBV6-2/TRBV6-3; CDR3aa: CACRDTQETQYF; CDR3nt: TGTGCCTGCCGGGACACACAAGAGACCCAGTACTTC
d_gene: TRBD2; j_gene: TRBJ2-5; abundance: many; v_gene: TRBV3-1; CDR3aa: CASSQGATSGGEETQYF; CDR3nt: TGTGCCAGCAGCCAAGGTGCGACTAGCGGGGGAGAAGAGACCCAGTACTTC
d_gene: NA; j_gene: TRBJ2-7; abundance: few; v_gene: TRBV7-2; CDR3aa: CASSLAGWRGSVEQYF; CDR3nt: TGTGCCAGCAGCTTAGCGGGGTGGCGGGGAAGTGTCGAGCAGTACTTC
d_gene: NA; j_gene: TRBJ2-1; abundance: few; v_gene: TRBV20-1; CDR3aa: CSARGSPGNEQFF; CDR3nt: TGCAGTGCTAGAGGCAGCCCGGGTAATGAGCAGTTCTTC
d_gene: NA; j_gene: TRBJ2-7; abundance: many; v_gene: TRBV14; CDR3aa: CASSQGDYEQYF; CDR3nt: TGTGCCAGCAGCCAGGGGGATTACGAGCAGTACTTC